This T cell receptor (beta chain) was obtained from a study of patients and donors after allogeneic stem cell transplantation. One entry per CDR3 protein, called by TCRdb with MiXCR from the RT-PCR reads. This table holds roughly 960,000 distinct CDR3 sequences, over 15% found once. V gave up 6 bases and J gave up 8 bases; unmatched junction bases: 7. The CDR3 has 14 residues. The clonotype was recovered from a human donor who was either an allogeneic HSCT recipient or a stem cell or donor lymphocyte infusion donor (not recorded which). It is not recorded whose cells these are; they may come from a transplant donor. The specimen sequenced was blood, either unsorted or a sorted T cell fraction (not recorded which). The chain combines TRBV12-3 or TRBV12-4 with TRBJ2-1; 10 bases fit TRBD2. This chain's CDR3 is CASRSSGSKDEQFF. In DNA form, the CDR3 reads TGTGCCAGCAGGTCTAGCGGGAGTAAAGATGAGCAGTTCTTC.